Listed below are T cell receptor beta chains from one sample, sequenced in a study of long-term antiretroviral therapy in people with HIV. Libraries were prepared by immunoSEQ multiplex PCR; TCRdb keeps only in-frame clonotypes and omits some of them. The sample gives 20,000 to 25,000 clones, around 80% of which show up once; 4.6% is in the top ten. The starting material was unsorted PBMCs, obtained 0.5 years after starting antiretroviral therapy. The source is a man aged 18 to 29 with HIV. The CDR3 runs from the conserved cysteine through the conserved F or W. A D gene is named only where the DNA matches it firmly. Size is omitted from some rows. Given values are once, few, many or a class for expanded clones.

>.|TRBV4-3|.|TRBJ1-1
TGCGCCAGCAGCCAAGATCCCGGGGACGCGACTGAAGCTTTCTTT
CASSQDPGDATEAFF
>.|TRBV7-8|.|TRBJ1-5
TGTGCCAGCAGCCCTGGGGGGGATAATCAGCCCCAGCATTTT
CASSPGGDNQPQHF
>.|TRBV9|.|TRBJ2-7
TGTGCCAGCAGCGTAGCGGCTCTCCCAACCTACGAGCAGTACTTC
CASSVAALPTYEQYF
>.|TRBV27|.|TRBJ1-2
TGTGCCAGCAGTTTCTCCGGACAGTTGGGGGGCTACACCTTC
CASSFSGQLGGYTF
>.|TRBV9|.|TRBJ1-1
TGTGCCAGCAGCCCAGGAGAGGTGAACACTGAAGCTTTCTTT
CASSPGEVNTEAFF
>TRBD2|TRBV5-1|.|TRBJ2-3
TGCGCCAGCAGCCCAGGACTAGCGGGAGAAACAGATACGCAGTATTTT
CASSPGLAGETDTQYF
>.|TRBV6-1|once|TRBJ2-6
TGTGCCAGCAGTGAATCGGGGGCTGGGGCCAACGTCCTGACTTTC
CASSESGAGANVLTF
>TRBD1|TRBV18|.|TRBJ1-4
TGTGCCAGCTCACCAGGGACAGAGATTAATGAAAAACTGTTTTTT
CASSPGTEINEKLFF
>TRBD1|TRBV4-2|.|TRBJ1-4
TGTGCCAGCAGCCAAGATAGACAGGGGTATGAAAAACTGTTTTTT
CASSQDRQGYEKLFF
>.|TRBV28|.|TRBJ2-3
TGTGCCAGCACCAACGCCATAGATACGCAGTATTTT
CASTNAIDTQYF
>TRBD2|TRBV2|.|TRBJ2-3
TGTGCCACCGGGGGGGCGGAAATGACTAGCGGGAGCCCTAGCACAGATACGCAGTATTTT
CATGGAEMTSGSPSTDTQYF
>.|TRBV4-3|.|TRBJ2-7
TGCGCCAGCAGCCTGAACACGGTCGGGGAGCAGTACTTC
CASSLNTVGEQYF
>.|TRBV29-1|.|TRBJ2-3
TGCAGCGTTGAGATTGTCAGAGATACGCAGTATTTT
CSVEIVRDTQYF
>TRBD1|TRBV30|.|TRBJ2-2
TGTGCCTGGAGTACAGGGGGCGGGGGGGAGCTGTTTTTT
CAWSTGGGGELFF
>TRBD1|TRBV19|.|TRBJ1-5
TGTGCCAGTAGTATAAGGACAGGGTATTATCAGCCCCAGCATTTT
CASSIRTGYYQPQHF
>.|TRBV20-1|.|TRBJ2-5
TGCAGTGCCACTAGAGGAGAGACCCAGTACTTC
CSATRGETQYF
>.|TRBV5-4|few|TRBJ2-1
TGTGCCAGCAGCTTGGTGCCAGGGGCAAATGAGCAGTTCTTC
CASSLVPGANEQFF
>.|TRBV21-1|.|TRBJ2-7
TGTGCCAGCAGCGAAACCCGGGACAGGGATTCCTACGAGCAGTACTTC
CASSETRDRDSYEQYF
>TRBD1|TRBV19|.|TRBJ2-1
TGTGCCAGTAGTTCCGGGACAGGGGGCAACAATGAGCAGTTCTTC
CASSSGTGGNNEQFF
>TRBD1|TRBV6-6|.|TRBJ1-1
TGTGCCCTCTCCAATGGAGGGACAGTCCCCACTGAAGCTTTCTTT
CALSNGGTVPTEAFF
>.|TRBV27|.|TRBJ2-1
TGTGCCAGCAGTTTGTCTAGCGTTTGGGAGCAGTTCTTC
CASSLSSVWEQFF
>TRBD2|TRBV19|.|TRBJ2-5
TGTGCCAGTAGACCCGGAGGGACTATACAAGAGACCCAGTACTTC
CASRPGGTIQETQYF
>.|TRBV27|.|TRBJ1-1
TGTGCCAGCACCTTCGGGGGGCTGAGCACTGAAGCTTTCTTT
CASTFGGLSTEAFF
>TRBD2|TRBV30|.|TRBJ2-7
TGTGCCTGGAGTGTACCGCGGGAGGCGCAGTACTTC
CAWSVPREAQYF
>TRBD1|TRBV7-9|once|TRBJ2-1
TGTGCCAGCAGCTGGCGGAGGGACAGGGGGCCTTTCTCCTACAATGAGCAGTTCTTC
CASSWRRDRGPFSYNEQFF
>TRBD1|TRBV5-1|.|TRBJ2-2
TGCGCCAGCAGCCCCGAGGGACAGGGGGGGGCCGGGGAGCTGTTTTTT
CASSPEGQGGAGELFF
>TRBD1|TRBV18|.|TRBJ2-7
TGTGCCAGCTCACCCGGGACAGGTCAGAGCGAGCAGTACTTC
CASSPGTGQSEQYF
>.|TRBV7-6|.|TRBJ2-5
TGTGCCAGCAGCTTATTACCGGGAGCTCAAGAGACCCAGTACTTC
CASSLLPGAQETQYF
>TRBD1|TRBV9|few|TRBJ1-2
TGTGCCAGCAGCGTAGGATGGGGTCGGGACAGTTATGGCTACACCTTC
CASSVGWGRDSYGYTF
>.|TRBV4-2|.|TRBJ2-6
TGTGCCAGCAGCCCCGAGGGGGGATCTGGGGCCAACGTCCTGACTTTC
CASSPEGGSGANVLTF
>.|TRBV29-1|.|TRBJ2-7
TGCAGCGTCCTTCATACAGATTACCGAGACTACGAGCAGTACTTC
CSVLHTDYRDYEQYF
>.|TRBV7-2|.|TRBJ1-1
TGTGCCAGCAGCTTATATTTCACAGGTGAAGCTTTCTTT
CASSLYFTGEAFF
>.|TRBV2|.|TRBJ2-1
TGTGCCAGCAGTGTTTCCGGGAATGAGCAGTTCTTC
CASSVSGNEQFF
>TRBD1|TRBV11-2|.|TRBJ1-5
TGTGCCAGCAGCTTAGGGACAGGGAATCAGCCCCAGCATTTT
CASSLGTGNQPQHF
>.|TRBV20-1|.|TRBJ2-7
TGCAGTGCCGTAGACTACGAGCAGTACTTC
CSAVDYEQYF
>.|TRBV6-1|once|TRBJ1-1
TGTGCCAGCAGTGAAGGAGGACTCCCGAACACTGAAGCTTTCTTT
CASSEGGLPNTEAFF
>.|TRBV5-6|.|TRBJ2-7
TGTGCCAGCAGCTTGGCCGGGGGCGACGAGTTCTCCTACGAGCAGTACTTC
CASSLAGGDEFSYEQYF
>TRBD2|TRBV4-2|.|TRBJ2-1
TGTGCCAGCAGCCAAGTCGGAGCGGGATACAATGAGCAGTTCTTC
CASSQVGAGYNEQFF
>TRBD1|TRBV10-3|.|TRBJ1-2
TGTGCCATCAGTGATCGAGTACGAGGCGGACAGGGGGGTAACTATGGCTACACCTTC
CAISDRVRGGQGGNYGYTF
>.|TRBV2|.|TRBJ2-5
TGTGCCAGCGGAATTCAAGAGACCCAGTACTTC
CASGIQETQYF
>.|TRBV28|.|TRBJ2-7
TGTGCCAGCAGTTTGGGGGCGGTCATCTACGAGCAGTACTTC
CASSLGAVIYEQYF
>.|TRBV27|.|TRBJ2-5
TGTGCCAGCAGTTTCCGGGGCGGGTGGGAGACCCAGTACTTC
CASSFRGGWETQYF
>TRBD2|TRBV6-5|.|TRBJ2-2
TGTGCCAGCAGCCCGACTAGCGGGGTGGACGGGGAGCTGTTTTTT
CASSPTSGVDGELFF
>TRBD1|TRBV12-5|.|TRBJ1-1
TGTGCTAGTGGTCGGGACAGTCACACTGAAGCTTTCTTT
CASGRDSHTEAFF
>.|TRBV30|.|TRBJ1-5
TGTGCCTGGAGGGAGGGGAGCAATCAGCCCCAGCATTTT
CAWREGSNQPQHF
>.|TRBV30|.|TRBJ1-1
TGTGCCTGGGCCCTGCTGACGAACACTGAAGCTTTCTTT
CAWALLTNTEAFF
>.|TRBV4-3|medium-sized|TRBJ1-1
TGCGCCAGCAGCCAAGATGTTTCCGGAGACCGCAGGGGACAAGCTTTCTTT
CASSQDVSGDRRGQAFF
>.|TRBV6-5|.|TRBJ2-5
TGTGCCAGCAGGGAACAAACAGGGCAAGAGACCCAGTACTTC
CASREQTGQETQYF